The rows below give T cell receptor beta chains drawn from one sample of a study of T cell repertoires in aging, cancer and after chemotherapy. MiXCR was run by TCRdb on the multiplex PCR reads, yielding one entry per CDR3 protein. The sample consists of 7,000 to 10,000 distinct CDR3 sequences, less than 65% of them appearing once. Sequenced input: blood. These receptors came from a human donor with a solid tumor. Each CDR3 is given with its conserved first and last residue. A D gene is named only where the DNA matches it firmly. Clone size appears in some rows only: once, few, many, or a class for an expanded clone.

J	D	size	V	CDR3	DNA
TRBJ1-5	NA	few	TRBV7-2	CASSLATGGSQPQHF	TGTGCCAGCAGCTTAGCGACCGGGGGAAGTCAGCCCCAGCATTTT
TRBJ2-5	TRBD1	NA	TRBV6-2/TRBV6-3	CASSPTGGGETQYF	TGTGCCAGCAGCCCCACAGGGGGCGGGGAGACCCAGTACTTC
TRBJ1-6	NA	NA	TRBV5-1	CASSLDGKYNSPLHF	TGCGCCAGCAGCTTGGACGGGAAATATAATTCACCCCTCCACTTT
TRBJ1-1	NA	NA	TRBV27	CASSWGSGNTEAFF	TGTGCCAGCAGTTGGGGATCCGGTAACACTGAAGCTTTCTTT
TRBJ2-7	NA	NA	TRBV24-1	CATSDWEGDEQYF	TGTGCCACCAGTGATTGGGAAGGGGACGAGCAGTACTTC
TRBJ2-5	TRBD1	NA	TRBV4-3	CASSQTGVFETQYF	TGCGCCAGCAGCCAGACAGGGGTTTTTGAGACCCAGTACTTC
TRBJ1-4	TRBD1	NA	TRBV5-4	CASSSGQGASADEKLFF	TGTGCCAGCAGCTCGGGACAGGGGGCGAGTGCGGATGAAAAACTGTTTTTT
TRBJ2-7	TRBD2	NA	TRBV5-4	CASRPDLAGGYEQYF	TGTGCCAGCAGGCCTGACCTTGCGGGAGGCTACGAGCAGTACTTC
TRBJ1-6	TRBD1	few	TRBV6-2/TRBV6-3	CASSPGTGGTFLHF	TGTGCCAGCAGCCCCGGGACAGGGGGTACCTTCCTCCACTTT
TRBJ2-7	NA	NA	TRBV6-6	CASGEGSNYEQYF	TGTGCCAGCGGAGAGGGGTCAAACTACGAGCAGTACTTC
TRBJ2-6	NA	NA	TRBV9	CASSTSASGANVLTF	TGTGCCAGCTCGACTTCTGCTTCTGGGGCCAACGTCCTGACTTTC
TRBJ2-1	NA	NA	TRBV27	CASSPTATGISSYNEQFF	TGTGCCAGCAGTCCCACCGCGACTGGAATCAGCTCCTACAATGAGCAGTTCTTC
TRBJ2-7	TRBD2	few	TRBV27	CASSSRTSGNSYEQYF	TGTGCCAGCAGCAGCAGGACTAGCGGCAACTCCTACGAGCAGTACTTC
TRBJ1-1	NA	NA	TRBV6-1	CASRMTVGTEAFF	TGTGCCAGCAGGATGACAGTGGGTACTGAAGCTTTCTTT
TRBJ1-1	NA	NA	TRBV12-3/TRBV12-4	CASSLGGRRGFLGAFF	TGTGCCAGCAGTTTGGGGGGGCGCAGGGGTTTTCTAGGAGCTTTCTTT
TRBJ2-7	NA	few	TRBV6-5	CASSYEGGFSYEQYF	TGTGCCAGCAGTTACGAGGGGGGTTTTAGCTACGAGCAGTACTTC
TRBJ2-1	TRBD2	NA	TRBV12-3/TRBV12-4	CASSYTSGGTEQFF	TGTGCCAGCAGTTATACTAGCGGGGGTACTGAGCAGTTCTTC
TRBJ1-1	NA	NA	TRBV29-1	CSVESGPGAEAFF	TGCAGCGTTGAATCTGGGCCAGGGGCTGAAGCTTTCTTT
TRBJ2-1	NA	NA	TRBV7-2	CASSSLAVYNEQFF	TGTGCCAGCAGCTCACTAGCCGTATACAATGAGCAGTTCTTC
TRBJ1-2	NA	few	TRBV30	CAWSVNLLAGYTF	TGTGCCTGGAGTGTTAACCTACTCGCGGGCTACACCTTC
TRBJ2-2	NA	NA	TRBV9	CASSDNTGELFF	TGTGCCAGCAGCGACAATACCGGGGAGCTGTTTTTT
TRBJ1-1	NA	NA	TRBV11-2	CASSPGFDTEAFF	TGTGCCAGCAGCCCAGGGTTTGACACTGAAGCTTTCTTT
TRBJ2-7	NA	few	TRBV18	CASSPRGTYYEQYF	TGTGCCAGCTCACCCAGGGGTACCTACTACGAGCAGTACTTC
TRBJ1-2	NA	medium-sized	TRBV19	CASSMAGNYGYTF	TGTGCCAGTAGTATGGCGGGTAACTATGGCTACACCTTC
TRBJ1-1	NA	few	TRBV5-4	CASSLGGGMNTEAFF	TGTGCCAGCAGCTTGGGCGGAGGCATGAACACTGAAGCTTTCTTT
TRBJ2-1	NA	NA	TRBV20-1	CSARVGDWAYNEQFF	TGCAGTGCTAGAGTCGGCGACTGGGCCTACAATGAGCAGTTCTTC
TRBJ2-7	NA	NA	TRBV7-9	CASSPTFSGYEQYF	TGTGCCAGCAGCCCAACTTTTAGCGGCTACGAGCAGTACTTC
TRBJ2-7	TRBD2	NA	TRBV29-1	CSARTSGSYEQYF	TGCAGCGCTAGGACTAGCGGGAGTTACGAGCAGTACTTC
TRBJ1-4	NA	NA	TRBV7-9	CASSPTSTNEKLFF	TGTGCCAGCAGCCCCACTTCAACTAATGAAAAACTGTTTTTT
TRBJ2-7	NA	NA	TRBV13	CASSHPQGHEQYF	TGTGCCAGCAGCCACCCCCAGGGTCACGAGCAGTACTTC
TRBJ2-4	NA	NA	TRBV6-5	CASSYGSGSNIQYF	TGTGCCAGCAGTTACGGTTCAGGGTCGAACATTCAGTACTTC
TRBJ1-5	TRBD1	few	TRBV19	CASTQVGTGINQPQHF	TGTGCCAGTACCCAGGTAGGGACAGGGATCAATCAGCCCCAGCATTTT
TRBJ1-1	NA	NA	TRBV7-9	CASSLSDTEAFF	TGTGCCAGCAGCTTGTCTGACACTGAAGCTTTCTTT
TRBJ1-5	NA	NA	TRBV2	CASSEALRYNQPQHF	TGTGCCAGCAGTGAAGCGCTAAGGTACAATCAGCCCCAGCATTTT
TRBJ2-7	NA	NA	TRBV19	CASSTGFGEQYF	TGTGCCAGTAGTACAGGGTTCGGTGAGCAGTACTTC
TRBJ1-1	NA	NA	TRBV4-3	CASSQAGDTEAFF	TGCGCCAGCAGCCAGGCAGGGGACACTGAAGCTTTCTTT
TRBJ2-7	TRBD1	NA	TRBV6-2/TRBV6-3	CASQDRVLYEQYF	TGTGCCAGCCAGGACAGGGTTCTATACGAGCAGTACTTC
TRBJ1-2	NA	few	TRBV7-9	CASSLAGTAYGYTF	TGTGCCAGCAGCTTAGCGGGAACGGCTTATGGCTACACCTTC
TRBJ2-5	TRBD1	NA	TRBV6-6	CASIRGQETQYF	TGTGCCAGTATCAGGGGGCAAGAGACCCAGTACTTC
TRBJ2-2	TRBD2	NA	TRBV7-2	CASSRPGLGRSGELFF	TGTGCCAGCAGCCGACCTGGACTAGGCAGGTCCGGGGAGCTGTTTTTT
TRBJ2-7	NA	NA	TRBV28	CASSPGTNYEQYF	TGTGCCAGCAGCCCCGGGACAAACTACGAGCAGTACTTC
TRBJ2-5	NA	NA	TRBV7-2	CASSLAAKRAETQYF	TGTGCCAGCAGCTTAGCAGCCAAAAGGGCGGAGACCCAGTACTTC
TRBJ1-3	NA	NA	TRBV18	CASSPQGVSGNTIYF	TGTGCCAGCTCACCACAGGGGGTCTCTGGAAACACCATATATTTT
TRBJ2-4	NA	NA	TRBV20-1	CSAEGTGLNIQYF	TGCAGTGCCGAGGGCACAGGGTTGAACATTCAGTACTTC
TRBJ2-1	NA	few	TRBV29-1	CSVETNEMGRPGDEQFF	TGCAGCGTTGAAACAAACGAGATGGGACGGCCTGGGGATGAGCAGTTCTTC
TRBJ2-3	TRBD2	NA	TRBV25-1	CASPPGLAGGDTQYF	TGTGCCAGCCCCCCGGGACTAGCGGGAGGAGATACGCAGTATTTT
TRBJ1-3	NA	NA	TRBV20-1	CSARRGSGNTIYF	TGCAGTGCTCGGCGGGGATCTGGAAACACCATATATTTT
TRBJ1-1	TRBD1	few	TRBV5-1	CASSLQGVDTEAFF	TGCGCCAGCAGCTTACAGGGGGTGGACACTGAAGCTTTCTTT
TRBJ1-2	TRBD1	NA	TRBV12-3/TRBV12-4	CASQGGLRGQDYGYTF	TGTGCCAGCCAGGGTGGTTTGAGGGGGCAAGACTATGGCTACACCTTC
TRBJ1-2	TRBD1	few	TRBV15	CATSRDLTGASYTF	TGTGCCACCAGCAGAGATCTCACAGGGGCGAGCTACACCTTC
TRBJ1-2	TRBD1	NA	TRBV28	CASSSAGTGIPPPYGYTF	TGTGCCAGCAGTTCCGCCGGGACAGGGATACCACCCCCCTATGGCTACACCTTC
TRBJ2-1	TRBD2	NA	TRBV19	CASSMAGAIRNEQFF	TGTGCCAGTAGTATGGCGGGAGCAATTCGGAATGAGCAGTTCTTC
TRBJ1-3	TRBD1	NA	TRBV19	CASSSGTALSGNTIYF	TGTGCCAGTAGCAGTGGGACAGCTCTCTCTGGAAACACCATATATTTT
TRBJ2-5	NA	NA	TRBV2	CASSASGAGETQYF	TGTGCCAGCAGTGCATCAGGGGCTGGAGAGACCCAGTACTTC
TRBJ1-2	TRBD1	medium-sized	TRBV29-1	CSLGQDDYGYTF	TGCAGCTTGGGACAGGACGACTATGGCTACACCTTC
TRBJ1-2	NA	NA	TRBV6-1	CASSLFQGGGNGYTF	TGTGCCAGCAGTTTATTTCAGGGAGGAGGTAATGGCTACACCTTC